The 21 T cell receptor beta chains below were found in one sample sequenced in a study of radiotherapy plus CTLA-4 blockade in lung cancer. The protocol was immunoSEQ multiplex PCR, while the TCRdb copy is restricted to in-frame clones and leaves out a portion. The profile shows about 28,000 clones, around 85% of them singletons. Sequenced material: peripheral blood, taken from a patient treated with radiotherapy plus ipilimumab. Receptors were obtained from a human donor with non-small cell lung cancer who had stable disease on radiotherapy plus ipilimumab.

The J gene is TRBJ1-5, the V gene TRBV27, with D perhaps matching TRBD1 (5 bases). V gave up 3 bases and J gave up 5 bases, with 14 bases separating them. Germline V gene lookup returns CDR1 MNHEY and CDR2 SMNVEV (reference sequence). This CDR3 is built from 15 residues. CDR3 residues: CASSFSGREYQPQHF. CDR3 nucleotide sequence: TGTGCCAGCAGTTTCTCGGGCAGGGAATATCAGCCCCAGCATTTT.

This sequence joins TRBV29-1 and TRBJ2-7, with TRBD2 matching 8 bases. CDR1 and CDR2 (germline): SQVTM, ANQGSEA. The junction had 9 bases not matched to a gene; V was cut back by 4 bases and J by 4 bases. CDR3 length equals 14 residues. For the CDR3, the DNA is TGCAGCGTTGCACGGCGGGGGGCCGGGTACGAGCAGTACTTC. It yields the protein CSVARRGAGYEQYF.

This clone was seen a handful of times. The chain recombines TRBV11-2 with TRBJ1-3; D might be TRBD1 (5 bases). This CDR3 comprises 17 residues. Trimming removed 0 bases from V and 2 bases from J, with 14 bases in between. CDR1 SGHAT and CDR2 FQNNGV come from the germline V gene. The CDR3 region is CASSLDRALGPGNTIYF. CDR3 bases: TGTGCCAGCAGCTTAGATCGGGCCCTGGGGCCTGGAAACACCATATATTTT.

The chain links TRBV6-5 to TRBJ1-5; D call uncertain. CDR1 MNHEY and CDR2 SVGAGI come from the germline V gene. The V and J ends lost 2 bases and 3 bases respectively, with 8 bases between them. This CDR3 comprises 14 residues. The CDR3 protein is CASSYGKDNQPQHF. The CDR3 DNA reads TGTGCCAGCAGTTACGGGAAGGACAATCAGCCCCAGCATTTT.

The CDR3 loop is CASSYPPGGYTF. Written as DNA, the CDR3 is TGTGCCAGCAGCTACCCCCCCGGTGGCTACACCTTC. V gene TRBV5-6 combines with J gene TRBJ1-2; D gene uncertain. The V and J ends lost 3 bases and 7 bases respectively, with 10 bases between them. Germline CDR1 SGHDT, CDR2 YYEEEE. The CDR3 length is 12 residues.

This clone turned up a few times. The genes are TRBV19 and TRBJ2-1; unclear D gene. CDR1 is LNHDA and CDR2 is SQIVND in the germline V gene (reference sequence). Trimming stripped 4 bases from V and 7 bases from J, with 11 bases between. The CDR3 runs 13 residues. CDR3 sequence (DNA): TGTGCCAGTAGTACCCTCTACGGGAATGAGCAGTTCTTC. It encodes CASSTLYGNEQFF. Complete variable domain (other parts from reference TRBV19 and TRBJ2-1): DGGITQSPKYLFRKEGQNVTLSCEQNLNHDAMYWYRQDPGQGLRLIYYSQIVNDFQKGDIAEGYSVSREKKESFPLTVTSAQKNPTAFYLCASSTLYGNEQFFGPGTRLTVL.

The gene calls are TRBV10-2 and TRBJ1-2, with D perhaps matching TRBD1 (6 bases). V was cut by 7 bases and J by 4 bases, with 16 bases left in between. Germline values: CDR1 WSHSY, CDR2 SAAADI. This CDR3 comprises 14 residues. The chain's CDR3 is CASIQPQGSYGYTF. The CDR3 DNA is TGCGCCAGCATCCAACCACAGGGCTCCTATGGCTACACCTTC.

V usage is TRBV28 and J usage is TRBJ1-1, with a weak D call TRBD1 (5 bases). This CDR3 has 15 amino acids. CDR1 and CDR2 (germline): MDHEN, SYDVKM. V was pared by 6 bases and J by 3 bases, with 17 bases between. The CDR3 DNA is TGTGCCAGCAGAGGGGCAGGTACGCGCCACACTGAAGCTTTCTTT. As protein: CASRGAGTRHTEAFF.

The chain has TRBV14 and TRBJ2-1; the D gene is possibly TRBD1 (5 bases). V was trimmed by 4 bases and J by 6 bases, leaving 16 bases between them. Germline V gives CDR1 SGHDN, CDR2 FVKESK. The CDR3 runs to 15 residues. CDR3 nucleotide sequence: TGTGCCAGCAGCCCCCTGGGGCTAGGAATCAATGAGCAGTTCTTC. This encodes CASSPLGLGINEQFF.

The chain carries TRBV7-9 and TRBJ1-1; no definite D call. Germline CDR1 reads SEHNR; CDR2 reads FQNEAQ (reference sequence). The ends were cut back, 1 base at V and 6 bases at J, with 12 bases in the middle. This CDR3 has 14 residues. The CDR3: CASSLVHGPAEAFF. The CDR3 DNA reads TGTGCCAGCAGCTTAGTCCACGGCCCGGCTGAAGCTTTCTTT.

The chain uses TRBV29-1 and TRBJ2-7; possible D gene TRBD1, 5 bases. The germline gives CDR1 SQVTM, CDR2 ANQGSEA. Trimming took 5 bases from V and 3 from J, leaving 11 bases between them. The CDR3 is made up of 12 amino acids. The CDR3 spells CSVQGLGYEQYV. CDR3 coding DNA: TGCAGCGTTCAGGGTCTGGGCTACGAGCAGTACGTC.

V usage is TRBV25-1 and J usage is TRBJ1-2; D perhaps matches TRBD1 (5 bases). V was clipped by 8 bases and J by 2 bases, with 9 bases between them. The CDR3 runs to 12 residues. Germline CDR1 and CDR2: MGHDK and SYGVNS. The CDR3 DNA reads as TGTGCCAGCCAAAACAGGAACTATGGCTACACCTTC. Translated, it gives CASQNRNYGYTF.

The J gene is TRBJ1-4, the V gene TRBV5-1, with TRBD1 identical over 9 bases. V shed 0 bases and J 6 bases; nucleotides not matched to a gene: 6. Germline assignment: CDR1 SGHRS and CDR2 YFSETQ. The CDR3 covers 16 residues. CDR3 residues: CASSLAGGQGYEKLFF. The CDR3 coding sequence is TGCGCCAGCAGCTTGGCGGGTGGACAGGGGTATGAAAAACTGTTTTTT.

The count of this clone is one. The J gene is TRBJ2-2, the V gene TRBV5-1; D is unresolved. The CDR3 is made up of 13 amino acids. The V and J ends lost 0 bases and 7 bases respectively, with 7 bases between them. Germline CDR1 is SGHRS and CDR2 is YFSETQ. The CDR3 reads CASSLAPGGELFF. CDR3 nucleotide sequence: TGCGCCAGCAGCTTGGCCCCCGGCGGGGAGCTGTTTTTT.

This chain joins TRBV6-5 and TRBJ2-2; maybe TRBD2 (6 bases). The CDR3 consists of 13 residues. Per the germline V gene, CDR1 is MNHEY and CDR2 is SVGAGI. V lost 5 bases and J lost 5, with 9 bases in between. In DNA, the CDR3 is TGTGCCAGCAGTAATGGGGGGACCGGGGAGCTGTTTTTT. Its protein is CASSNGGTGELFF.

The chain recombines TRBV28 with TRBJ1-1, with TRBD1 matching 7 bases. This CDR3 contains 14 residues. V shed 6 bases and J 5 bases; nucleotides not matched to a gene: 9. Looked up from germline, CDR1 is MDHEN and CDR2 is SYDVKM. This CDR3 is CASSFRGGSTEAFF. The DNA for the CDR3 is TGTGCCAGCAGCTTCAGAGGGGGCTCGACTGAAGCTTTCTTT.

The chain carries TRBV9 and TRBJ2-1; no definite D call. CDR3 size: 12 residues. V was pared by 4 bases and J by 7 bases, with 9 bases between. The germline V gene encodes CDR1 SGDLS and CDR2 YYNGEE. The CDR3: CASSFDDNEQFF. CDR3 sequence (DNA): TGTGCCAGCAGCTTCGACGATAATGAGCAGTTCTTC.

The genes are TRBV7-2 and TRBJ2-3; the D is unclear. Trimming cost V 4 bases and J 4 bases, with 21 bases left between them. This CDR3 is 17 amino acids long. Germline CDR1 and CDR2: SGHTA and FQGNSA. In DNA form, the CDR3 reads TGTGCCAGCAGCTCGGAAATGACCCGGGCCGTAGCAGATACGCAGTATTTT. Translated, it gives CASSSEMTRAVADTQYF.

The V gene is TRBV6-5, the J gene TRBJ1-4; 7 bases line up with TRBD1. Germline loops: CDR1 MNHEY, CDR2 SVGAGI. V was clipped by 7 bases and J by 5 bases; unmatched bases: 10. The CDR3 is 15 residues long. In DNA, the CDR3 is TGTGCCAGCAAATCCGGGGGCAGGGGGAATGAAAAACTGTTTTTT. Protein: CASKSGGRGNEKLFF.

On this clone: Other DNA sequences in the same sample also yield this CDR3. The chain recombines TRBV6-5 with TRBJ2-7; D may be TRBD1 (6 bases). V was trimmed by 0 bases and J by 4 bases, leaving 7 bases between them. Germline lookup yields CDR1 MNHEY and CDR2 SVGAGI. This CDR3 is 13 amino acids long. In DNA form, the CDR3 reads TGTGCCAGCAGTTACTCCAGGGGTTACGAGCAGTACTTC. Translation gives CASSYSRGYEQYF.

This chain links TRBV28 with TRBJ1-2, with D tentatively TRBD1 (6 bases). V dropped 3 bases and J dropped 3 bases, with 14 bases sitting between them. The CDR3 has 15 residues. Germline CDR1 and CDR2: MDHEN and SYDVKM. CDR3 protein: CASSLGDTGDYGYTF. The CDR3 DNA sequence: TGTGCCAGCAGTTTGGGGGACACCGGGGACTATGGCTACACCTTC.